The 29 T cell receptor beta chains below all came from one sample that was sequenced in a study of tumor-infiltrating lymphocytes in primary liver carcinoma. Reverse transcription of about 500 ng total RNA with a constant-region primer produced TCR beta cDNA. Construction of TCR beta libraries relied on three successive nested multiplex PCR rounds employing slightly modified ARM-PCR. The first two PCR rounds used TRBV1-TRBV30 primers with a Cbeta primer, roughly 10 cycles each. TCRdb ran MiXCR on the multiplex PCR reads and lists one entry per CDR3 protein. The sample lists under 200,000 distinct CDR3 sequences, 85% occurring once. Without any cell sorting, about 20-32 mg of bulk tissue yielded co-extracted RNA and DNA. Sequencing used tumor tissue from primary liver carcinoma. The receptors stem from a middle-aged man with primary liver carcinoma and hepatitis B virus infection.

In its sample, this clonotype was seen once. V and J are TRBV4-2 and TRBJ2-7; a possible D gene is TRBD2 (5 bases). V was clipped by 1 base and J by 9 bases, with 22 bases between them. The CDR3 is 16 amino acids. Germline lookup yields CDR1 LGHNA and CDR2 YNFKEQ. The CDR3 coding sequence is TGTGCCAGCAGCCAAGGAACGGACTCAAAAGGCTATGGGCAGTACTTC. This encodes CASSQGTDSKGYGQYF.

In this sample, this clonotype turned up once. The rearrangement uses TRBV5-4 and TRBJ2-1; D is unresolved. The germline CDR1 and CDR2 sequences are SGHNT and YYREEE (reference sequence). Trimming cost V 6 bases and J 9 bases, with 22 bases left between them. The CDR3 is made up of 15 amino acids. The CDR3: CASTPSRIPFTEQFF. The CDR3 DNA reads TGTGCCAGCACCCCTTCCAGGATTCCCTTCACTGAGCAGTTCTTC.

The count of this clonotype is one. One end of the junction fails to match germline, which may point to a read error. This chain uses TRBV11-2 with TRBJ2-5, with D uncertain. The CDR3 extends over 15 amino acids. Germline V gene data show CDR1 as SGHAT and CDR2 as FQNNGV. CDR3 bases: TGTGCCAGCAGCCCCCGGTCAGCCCCATGCGTGACCCAGTATTTC. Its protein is CASSPRSAPCVTQYF.

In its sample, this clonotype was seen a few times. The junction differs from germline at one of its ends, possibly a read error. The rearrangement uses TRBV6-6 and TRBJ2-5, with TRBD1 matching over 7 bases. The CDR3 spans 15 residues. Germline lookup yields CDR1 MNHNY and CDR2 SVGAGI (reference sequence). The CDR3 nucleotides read TGTGTCAGCAGTTACTCAGGGACAGTCAAAGAGACCCAGTACTTC. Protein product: CVSSYSGTVKETQYF.

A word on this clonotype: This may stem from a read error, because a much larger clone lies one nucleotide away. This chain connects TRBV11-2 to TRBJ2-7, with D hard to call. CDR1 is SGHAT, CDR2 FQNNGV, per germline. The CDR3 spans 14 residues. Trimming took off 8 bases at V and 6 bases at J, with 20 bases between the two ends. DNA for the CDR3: TGTGCCAGCTGCCCCTCAAATGGGGTGGGCGAGCAGTACTTC. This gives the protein CASCPSNGVGEQYF.

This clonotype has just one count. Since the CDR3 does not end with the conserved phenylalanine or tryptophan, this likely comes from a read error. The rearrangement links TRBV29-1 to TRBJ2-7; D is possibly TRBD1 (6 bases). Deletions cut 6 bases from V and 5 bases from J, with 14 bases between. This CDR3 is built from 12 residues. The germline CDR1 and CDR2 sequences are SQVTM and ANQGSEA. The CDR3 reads CSVVQTGHEQYL. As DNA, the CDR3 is TGCAGCGTCGTACAGACAGGCCACGAGCAGTACTTA.

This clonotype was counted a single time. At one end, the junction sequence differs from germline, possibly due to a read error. The CDR3 DNA reads as TGTGCCAGCAACCCTCCAAGGGCGAACACTGAAGCCTGCTTT. As protein: CASNPPRANTEACF. The chain links TRBV7-9 to TRBJ1-1; no definite D call. The CDR3 is 14 amino acids. Germline V lookup: CDR1 SEHNR, CDR2 FQNEAQ (reference sequence).

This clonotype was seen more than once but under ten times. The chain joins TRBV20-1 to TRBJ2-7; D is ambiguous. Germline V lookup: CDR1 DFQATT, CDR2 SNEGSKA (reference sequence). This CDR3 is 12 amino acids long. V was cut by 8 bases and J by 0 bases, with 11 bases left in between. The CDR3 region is CSYFGDSYEQYF. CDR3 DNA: TGCAGTTATTTTGGGGACTCCTACGAGCAGTACTTC.

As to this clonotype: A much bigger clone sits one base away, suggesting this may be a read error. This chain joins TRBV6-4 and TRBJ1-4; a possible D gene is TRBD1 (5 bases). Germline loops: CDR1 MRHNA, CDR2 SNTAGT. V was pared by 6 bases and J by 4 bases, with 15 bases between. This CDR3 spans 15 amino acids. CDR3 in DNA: TGTGCCAGCAGCCCCGGGGGTTCAATTAATGAAAAACTGTTTTTT. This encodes CASSPGGSINEKLFF.

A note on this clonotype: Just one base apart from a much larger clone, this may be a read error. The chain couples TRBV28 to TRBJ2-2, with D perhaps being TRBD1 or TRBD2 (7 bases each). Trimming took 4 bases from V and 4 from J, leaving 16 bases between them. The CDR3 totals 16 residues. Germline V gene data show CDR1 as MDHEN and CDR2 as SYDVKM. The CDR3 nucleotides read TGTGCCAGCAGTTCCCAATCCAGGGGGGGCACCGGGGAGCTGTTTTTT. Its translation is CASSSQSRGGTGELFF.

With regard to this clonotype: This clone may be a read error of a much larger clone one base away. The CDR3 region has the DNA TGTGCCAGCAGTGTCCGGACTATCACAGATACGCAGTATTTT. Its translation: CASSVRTITDTQYF. The chain combines TRBV28 with TRBJ2-3, with D possibly TRBD2 on 6 matching bases. V was pared by 5 bases and J by 2 bases, with 11 bases between. Germline CDR1 is MDHEN and CDR2 is SYDVKM. The CDR3 is 14 amino acids.

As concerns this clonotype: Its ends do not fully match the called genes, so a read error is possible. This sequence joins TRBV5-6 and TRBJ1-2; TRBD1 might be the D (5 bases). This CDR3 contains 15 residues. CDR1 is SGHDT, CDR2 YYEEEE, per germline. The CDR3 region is CASSPYEGSDYDYTF. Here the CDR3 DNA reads TGTGCCAGCAGCCCCTACGAGGGGAGTGACTATGACTACACCTTC.

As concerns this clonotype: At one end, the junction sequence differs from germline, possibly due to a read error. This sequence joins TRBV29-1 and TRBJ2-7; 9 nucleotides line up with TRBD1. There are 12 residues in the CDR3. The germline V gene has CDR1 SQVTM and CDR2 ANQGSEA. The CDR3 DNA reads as TGCAGCGGGGGACAGGGAGTAGGGGGGCAGCACTTC. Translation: CSGGQGVGGQHF.

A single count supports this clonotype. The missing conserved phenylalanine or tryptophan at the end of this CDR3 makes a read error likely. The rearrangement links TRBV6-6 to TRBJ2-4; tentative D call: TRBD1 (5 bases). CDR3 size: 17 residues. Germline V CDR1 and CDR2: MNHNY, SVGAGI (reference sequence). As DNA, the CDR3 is TGTGCCAGTAGTTACTCGATGTCAGGGATCGCCAAAAACATTCAGTACTCC. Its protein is CASSYSMSGIAKNIQYS.

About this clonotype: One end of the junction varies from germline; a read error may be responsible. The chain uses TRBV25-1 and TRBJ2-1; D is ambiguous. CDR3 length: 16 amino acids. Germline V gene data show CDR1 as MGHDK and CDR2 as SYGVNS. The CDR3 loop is CASSESVFRSYNEQFF. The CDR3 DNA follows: TGTGCCAGCAGTGAATCGGTGTTTCGCTCCTACAATGAGCAATTCTTC.

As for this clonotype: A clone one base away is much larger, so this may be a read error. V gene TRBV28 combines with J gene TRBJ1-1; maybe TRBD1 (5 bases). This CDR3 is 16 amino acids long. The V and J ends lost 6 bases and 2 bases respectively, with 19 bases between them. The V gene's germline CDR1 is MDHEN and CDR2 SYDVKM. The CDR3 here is CASRTALLIINTEAFF. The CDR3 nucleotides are TGTGCCAGCAGGACAGCGCTCCTAATCATAAACACTGAAGCTTTCTTT.

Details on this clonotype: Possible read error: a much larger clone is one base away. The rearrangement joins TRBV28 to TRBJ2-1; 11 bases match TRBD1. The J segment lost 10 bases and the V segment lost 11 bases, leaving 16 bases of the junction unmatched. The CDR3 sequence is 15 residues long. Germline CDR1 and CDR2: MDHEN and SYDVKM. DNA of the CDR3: TGTGCCTGCATTCCGGGACAGGGGGGTTCGGGCGAGCAGTTCTTC. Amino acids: CACIPGQGGSGEQFF.

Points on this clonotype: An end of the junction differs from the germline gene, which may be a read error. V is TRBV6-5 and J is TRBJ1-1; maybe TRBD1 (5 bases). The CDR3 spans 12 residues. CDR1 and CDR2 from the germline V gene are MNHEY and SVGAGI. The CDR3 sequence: CASSYRGTEALF. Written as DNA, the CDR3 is TGTGCCAGCAGTTACAGGGGAACTGAAGCTCTCTTT.

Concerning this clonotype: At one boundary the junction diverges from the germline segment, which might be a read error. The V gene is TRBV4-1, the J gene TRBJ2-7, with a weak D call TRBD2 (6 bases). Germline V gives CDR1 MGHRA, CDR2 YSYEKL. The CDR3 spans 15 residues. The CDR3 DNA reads TGCGCCAGCGGCCAAGATAAGGCACTAGCCACGGCGCAGTACTTC. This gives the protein CASGQDKALATAQYF.

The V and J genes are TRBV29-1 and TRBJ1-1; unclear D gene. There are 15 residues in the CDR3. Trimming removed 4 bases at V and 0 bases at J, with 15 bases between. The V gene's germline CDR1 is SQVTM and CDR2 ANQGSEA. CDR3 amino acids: CSVGPGLGMNTEAFF. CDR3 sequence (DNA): TGCAGCGTTGGGCCGGGGTTGGGTATGAACACTGAAGCTTTCTTT.

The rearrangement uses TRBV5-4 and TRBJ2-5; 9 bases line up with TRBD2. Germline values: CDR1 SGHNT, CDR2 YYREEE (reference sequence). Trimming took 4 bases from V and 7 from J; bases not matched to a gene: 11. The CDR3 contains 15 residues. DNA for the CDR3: TGTGCCAGCAGCCTTTCCGGGACTAGCATTGGGACCCAGTACTTC. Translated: CASSLSGTSIGTQYF.

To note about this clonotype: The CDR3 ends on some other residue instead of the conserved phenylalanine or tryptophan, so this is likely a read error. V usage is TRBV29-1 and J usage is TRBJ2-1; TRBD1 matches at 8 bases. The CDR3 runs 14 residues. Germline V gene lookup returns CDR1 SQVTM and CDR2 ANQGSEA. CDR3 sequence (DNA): TGCAGGGTTGAAGTGATGCAGGGGGCGAGTGAGCAGTTCTTA. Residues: CRVEVMQGASEQFL.

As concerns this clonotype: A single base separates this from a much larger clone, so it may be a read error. The CDR3 is CASSMGRGSTGGLFF. CDR3 nucleotide sequence: TGTGCCAGCAGCATGGGACGGGGGAGCACCGGGGGGCTGTTTTTT. This chain joins TRBV5-4 and TRBJ2-2, with D perhaps TRBD2 (6 bases). This CDR3 is built from 15 residues. From germline, CDR1 is SGHNT and CDR2 YYREEE (reference sequence).

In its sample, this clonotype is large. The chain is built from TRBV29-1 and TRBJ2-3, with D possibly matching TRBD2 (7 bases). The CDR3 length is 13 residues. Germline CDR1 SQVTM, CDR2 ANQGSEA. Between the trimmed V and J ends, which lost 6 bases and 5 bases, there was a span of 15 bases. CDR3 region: CSVRTGGGDTQYF. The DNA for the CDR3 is TGCAGCGTCCGGACGGGGGGCGGAGATACGCAGTATTTT.

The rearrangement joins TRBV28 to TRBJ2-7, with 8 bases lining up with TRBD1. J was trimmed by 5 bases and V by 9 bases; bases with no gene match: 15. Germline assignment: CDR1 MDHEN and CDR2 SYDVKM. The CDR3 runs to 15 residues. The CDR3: CARPPLDRVFHEQYF. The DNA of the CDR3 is TGTGCCAGACCGCCACTGGACAGGGTCTTCCACGAGCAGTACTTC.

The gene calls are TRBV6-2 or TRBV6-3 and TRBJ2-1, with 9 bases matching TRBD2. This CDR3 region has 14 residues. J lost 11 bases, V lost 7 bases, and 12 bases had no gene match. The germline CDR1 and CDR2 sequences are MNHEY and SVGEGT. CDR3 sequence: CASTFSGSYHKQFF. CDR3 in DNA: TGTGCCAGCACCTTTAGCGGGAGTTATCATAAGCAGTTCTTC.

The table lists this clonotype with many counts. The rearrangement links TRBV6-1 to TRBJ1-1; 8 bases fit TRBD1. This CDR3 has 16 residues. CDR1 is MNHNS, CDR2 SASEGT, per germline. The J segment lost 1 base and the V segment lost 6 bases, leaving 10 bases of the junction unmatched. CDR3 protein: CASRRIRTGTNTEAFF. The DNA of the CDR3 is TGTGCCAGCAGACGCATTCGGACAGGGACGAACACTGAAGCTTTCTTT.

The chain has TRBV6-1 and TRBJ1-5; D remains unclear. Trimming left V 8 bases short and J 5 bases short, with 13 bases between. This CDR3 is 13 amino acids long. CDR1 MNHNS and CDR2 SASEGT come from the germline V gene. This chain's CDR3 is CASGGKLYQPQHF. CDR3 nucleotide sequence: TGTGCCAGCGGTGGGAAGCTCTATCAGCCCCAGCATTTT.

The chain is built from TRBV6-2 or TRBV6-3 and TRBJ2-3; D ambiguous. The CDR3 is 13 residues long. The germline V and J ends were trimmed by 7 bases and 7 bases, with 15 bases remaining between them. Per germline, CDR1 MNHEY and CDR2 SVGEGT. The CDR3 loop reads CASTLALANTQYF. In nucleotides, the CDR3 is TGTGCCAGCACTTTGGCACTGGCGAATACGCAGTATTTT.